The source of this T cell receptor beta chain is a study of shared clonotypes between healthy human individuals. Points on this clone: In the same sample, other DNA sequences code for this CDR3.

TCRdb's table, derived via immunoSEQ multiplex PCR, lists solely in-frame clones and lacks some. Altogether millions of clones are present, 90% to 95% being singletons, with the ten largest covering 0.39%. V was pared by 5 bases and J by 6 bases, with 4 bases between. This CDR3 is 11 amino acids long. CDR1 KGHSH and CDR2 LQKENI come from the germline V gene. This TCR came from a man younger than 35 in good health. Some clones in this sample may be carry-over from other donors' samples. The specimen was naive CD4+ T cells from PBMCs. This sample's subset: CD45RA+ positively selected. The chain employs TRBV18 and TRBJ2-2, with D hard to call. The CDR3 nucleotides are TGTGCCAGCTCAAGAGCCGGGGAGCTGTTTTTT. Encoded protein: CASSRAGELFF.